This T cell receptor (beta chain) was captured by sequencing in a study of CD8 T cells in Susac syndrome. The authors reverse transcribed 0.5 to 1 ug RNA with random hexamers. TCRdb re-called the immunoSEQ multiplex PCR reads with MiXCR, one entry per CDR3 protein. Of over 95,000 distinct CDR3 sequences listed, around 90% are singletons. The CDR3 runs 14 residues. Looked up from germline, CDR1 is DFQATT and CDR2 is SNEGSKA (reference sequence). The V end was cut by 5 bases, the J end by 0 bases, with 14 bases between. This chain uses TRBV20-1 with TRBJ2-7, with unresolved D. This sequence was found in a human donor in good health. The sample consisted of CD8+ T cells from PBMCs. The CDR3 DNA sequence: TGCAGTGCTGTCTCCACCCGAAGCTCCTACGAGCAGTACTTC. It is translated as CSAVSTRSSYEQYF.